Sequencing of this T cell receptor beta chain was carried out in a study of memory CD4+ T cells and cytomegalovirus serostatus. Notes on the study in general: The CMV-associated TCR signature appears largely within the CD4+ memory repertoire.

Trimming shortened V by 5 bases and J by 2 bases, and 20 bases separated the two germline ends. This CDR3 has 17 residues. From germline, CDR1 is SEHNR and CDR2 FQNEAQ (reference sequence). A word on this clone: Its target is unknown.

The sort gate was single viable CD3+CD4+CD8-CD45RO+ cells for memory CD4+ T cells. The table came from immunoSEQ multiplex PCR; TCRdb's copy has only in-frame clones and leaves some out. Altogether 75,000 to 95,000 clones are present, around 80% being singletons, with the ten largest covering about 0.72%. This clonotype originated in an adult in good health and CMV-seronegative. The source material was memory CD4+ T cells from blood. The rearrangement joins TRBV7-9 to TRBJ2-3, with a tentative D call TRBD1 (7 bases). The CDR3 loop reads CASSPAAGTATTDTQYF. CDR3 bases: TGTGCCAGCAGCCCGGCCGCGGGGACAGCCACCACAGATACGCAGTATTTT.